Below, 17 T cell receptor beta chains from the same sample are listed, as sequenced in a study of read filtering for tumor transcriptome and immune sequencing. Molecular barcoded adaptors covering alpha/delta and beta/gamma chains were used on approximately 400 ng RNA. In TCRdb, the reads were re-called with MiXCR into one record per CDR3 protein. The table has tens of thousands of distinct CDR3 sequences, approximately 21% seen once. The specimen was a population of CD138-negative cells sorted from bone marrow. The receptors here all came from a donor over 35 with multiple myeloma.

This clonotype showed up many times. The chain combines TRBV19 with TRBJ2-2; D is unresolved. Between the trimmed V and J ends, which lost 4 bases and 2 bases, there was a span of 8 bases. Germline lookup yields CDR1 LNHDA and CDR2 SQIVND (reference sequence). The CDR3 sequence is 14 residues long. Written as DNA, the CDR3 is TGTGCCAGTAGTAGTGGTCCCAACACCGGGGAGCTGTTTTTT. Protein product: CASSSGPNTGELFF.

This clonotype has ten or more counts. The chain employs TRBV6-5 and TRBJ1-1; D is undetermined. There are 13 residues in the CDR3. The germline V and J ends were trimmed by 1 base and 0 bases, with 3 bases remaining between them. Germline V gene sequence: CDR1 MNHEY, CDR2 SVGAGI. In DNA, the CDR3 is TGTGCCAGCAGTTACTGGGTGAACACTGAAGCTTTCTTT. This gives the protein CASSYWVNTEAFF.

At least ten counts were recorded for this clonotype. V is TRBV6-6 and J is TRBJ2-1; D is unresolved. Germline V lookup: CDR1 MNHNY, CDR2 SVGAGI (reference sequence). This CDR3 spans 11 amino acids. Trimming stripped 7 bases from V and 3 bases from J, with 4 bases between. The chain's CDR3 is CASNNYNEQFF. The CDR3 DNA sequence: TGTGCCAGCAACAACTACAATGAGCAGTTCTTC.

In its sample, this clonotype was seen many times. This chain connects TRBV28 to TRBJ1-1, with TRBD1 matching over 7 bases. CDR1 is MDHEN and CDR2 is SYDVKM in the germline V gene. V trimming: 5 bases; J trimming: 1 base; junction bases outside the gene matches: 7. CDR3 length: 15 residues. The CDR3 nucleotides are TGTGCCAGCAGTAACAGGGGTGTGGAGAACACTGAAGCTTTCTTT. This codes for CASSNRGVENTEAFF.

This clonotype was seen ten or more times. The rearrangement uses TRBV20-1 and TRBJ2-1; the D gene is possibly TRBD1 (6 bases). Germline CDR1 is DFQATT and CDR2 is SNEGSKA (reference sequence). Trimming pared 4 bases from V and 4 bases from J, leaving 14 bases between. The length of the CDR3 is 14 residues. The CDR3 DNA is TGCAGTGCTACCCTGGGGGCAGGTTACAATGAGCAGTTCTTC. Its protein is CSATLGAGYNEQFF.

The chain is built from TRBV10-3 and TRBJ2-5; 9 positions agree with TRBD2. This CDR3 contains 15 residues. Losses at the gene ends were 7 bases for V and 2 bases for J; bases not matched to a gene: 8. CDR1 ENHRY and CDR2 SYGVKD come from the germline V gene. CDR3 nucleotide sequence: TGTGCCATCAATGTCAGCGGGGGGCCGCAAGAGACCCAGTACTTC. Amino acid sequence: CAINVSGGPQETQYF.

The chain has TRBV5-4 and TRBJ2-3, with D perhaps given as TRBD1 or TRBD2 (5 bases each). CDR3 length: 14 amino acids. The V end lost 1 base, the J end lost 6 bases, and 12 bases lay between the germline ends. Germline values: CDR1 SGHNT, CDR2 YYREEE (reference sequence). DNA of the CDR3: TGTGCCAGCAGCTTGTCCGGGGCCTCGGATACGCAGTATTTT. Its protein product is CASSLSGASDTQYF. Full variable domain (missing parts from reference TRBV5-4 and TRBJ2-3): ETGVTQSPTHLIKTRGQQVTLRCSSQSGHNTVSWYQQALGQGPQFIFQYYREEENGRGNFPPRFSGLQFPNYSSELNVNALELDDSALYLCASSLSGASDTQYFGPGTRLTVL.

In this sample, this clonotype turned up many times. The CDR3 is CASTPTTGAYNEQFF. The CDR3 DNA reads TGTGCCAGCACACCGACGACAGGGGCCTACAATGAGCAGTTCTTC. The V gene is TRBV6-5, the J gene TRBJ2-1, with TRBD1 matching 8 bases. Per the germline V gene, CDR1 is MNHEY and CDR2 is SVGAGI. CDR3 length equals 15 residues. V was clipped by 7 bases and J by 2 bases; unmatched bases: 7.

With regard to this clonotype: A single base separates this from a much larger clone, so it may be a read error. The chain joins TRBV6-1 to TRBJ2-3, with D maybe TRBD1 (5 bases). Trimming took 10 bases from V and 2 from J, leaving 13 bases between them. This CDR3 has 13 residues. Looked up from germline, CDR1 is MNHNS and CDR2 is SASEGT. In DNA form, the CDR3 reads TGTGCCATCGCAGGGTTATACACAGATACGCAGTATTTT. Its translation is CAIAGLYTDTQYF.

This clonotype occurred many times. The V gene is TRBV5-1, the J gene TRBJ1-4; D possibly corresponds to TRBD1 (5 bases). In germline, CDR1 is SGHRS, CDR2 YFSETQ. The CDR3 spans 15 residues. The V end lost 0 bases, the J end lost 11 bases, and 17 bases lay between the germline ends. In DNA, the CDR3 is TGCGCCAGCAGCTTGGACCGGGGCCCCTTGAAGAAACTGTTTTTT. Its translation is CASSLDRGPLKKLFF.

This clonotype was seen at least ten times. This rearrangement joins TRBV29-1 to TRBJ2-3; the D is unclear. The CDR3 loop spans 8 amino acids. V was shortened by 8 bases and J by 8 bases, with 5 bases between the two germline ends. CDR1 and CDR2 (germline): SQVTM, ANQGSEA. CDR3 in amino acids: CSTGTQYF. The CDR3 DNA reads TGCAGCACGGGTACGCAGTATTTT.

Of note for this clonotype: Being one base from a much bigger clone, this may be a read error. The CDR3 sequence: CASSQDPSSGYERYF. The DNA of the CDR3 is TGTGCCAGCAGCCAAGATCCCTCTAGCGGCTACGAGCGGTACTTC. This sequence joins TRBV3-1 and TRBJ2-7; 7 nucleotides match TRBD2. Germline V gene lookup returns CDR1 LGHDT and CDR2 YNNKEL (reference sequence). The CDR3 has 15 residues.

This clonotype was counted ten times or more. The J gene is TRBJ1-3, the V gene TRBV28, with D unclear. This CDR3 spans 16 amino acids. Germline V gene data show CDR1 as MDHEN and CDR2 as SYDVKM. The V end was cut by 6 bases, the J end by 0 bases, with 15 bases between. Written as DNA, the CDR3 is TGTGCCAGCAGCCCCGGTGGGGTACACTCTGGAAACACCATATATTTT. This sequence encodes CASSPGGVHSGNTIYF. Drawing the rest from reference TRBV28 and TRBJ1-3, the complete variable domain is DVKVTQSSRYLVKRTGEKVFLECVQDMDHENMFWYRQDPGLGLRLIYFSYDVKMKEKGDIPEGYSVSREKKERFSLILESASTNQTSMYLCASSPGGVHSGNTIYFGEGSWLTVV.

This clonotype was found many times. The chain couples TRBV3-1 to TRBJ2-7; no firm D call. Trimming took off 4 bases at V and 3 bases at J, with 4 bases between the two ends. This CDR3 spans 11 amino acids. Germline V gene sequence: CDR1 LGHDT, CDR2 YNNKEL (reference sequence). CDR3 in amino acids: CASSRYYEQYF. As DNA, the CDR3 is TGTGCCAGCAGCCGCTACTACGAGCAGTACTTC.

In its sample, this clonotype was seen once. The rearrangement joins TRBV28 to TRBJ1-3, with D uncertain. V lost 5 bases and J lost 0, with 17 bases in between. The CDR3 has 17 residues. Germline values: CDR1 MDHEN, CDR2 SYDVKM. The CDR3 loop is CASSPRGPTFSGNTIYF. The CDR3 DNA reads TGTGCCAGCAGTCCTCGAGGACCGACTTTCTCTGGAAACACCATATATTTT.

This clonotype occurred many times. V and J are TRBV3-1 and TRBJ2-7; 8 nucleotides line up with TRBD2. V shed 6 bases, J shed 7 bases, and the junction held 2 bases outside the gene matches. Germline assignment: CDR1 LGHDT and CDR2 YNNKEL (reference sequence). This CDR3 spans 11 amino acids. The DNA of the CDR3 is TGTGCCAGCAGGCGGGGGGAGGAGCAGTACTTC. It yields the protein CASRRGEEQYF.

V usage is TRBV5-6 and J usage is TRBJ2-2; 9 bases match TRBD1. This CDR3 is built from 16 residues. The germline V gene encodes CDR1 SGHDT and CDR2 YYEEEE. Losses at the gene ends were 0 bases for V and 4 bases for J; bases not matched to a gene: 4. The CDR3 is CASSLVGTGPTGELFF. The CDR3, as DNA: TGTGCCAGCAGCTTGGTAGGGACAGGGCCCACCGGGGAGCTGTTTTTT.